Following are 30 T cell receptor beta chains from one sample sequenced in a study of cytomegalovirus exposure and HLA in healthy donors. Primers for the PCR totalled 60 Vbeta and 13 Jbeta. Using immunoSEQ multiplex PCR, the repertoire was profiled, and TCRdb retains in-frame clones only, with some absent. The table shows some 270,000 clones, with about four fifths occurring only once. The sample was PBMCs. These receptors were obtained from a girl aged 2-15 years in good health and CMV-seronegative.

Regarding this clone: The junction does not match germline at one end; this may be a read error. This chain links TRBV6-6 with TRBJ1-5; D is unresolved. CDR3 size: 15 residues. Germline loops: CDR1 MNHNY, CDR2 SVGAGI (reference sequence). The CDR3 sequence: CASIYGLPSNQPQHF. CDR3 nucleotide sequence: TGTGCCAGCATTTACGGACTTCCGAGCAATCAGCCCCAGCATTTT.

This chain's CDR3 is CASSPVRSTDTQYF. The CDR3 nucleotides read TGTGCCAGCAGTCCCGTGCGGAGCACAGATACGCAGTATTTT. The rearrangement uses TRBV27 and TRBJ2-3; D is unclear. In germline, CDR1 is MNHEY, CDR2 SMNVEV (reference sequence). V was cut by 5 bases and J by 0 bases, with 9 bases left in between. The CDR3 runs 14 residues.

The genes are TRBV10-1 and TRBJ1-1; TRBD1 matches 7 bases. The germline V gene encodes CDR1 WNHNN and CDR2 SYGVQD (reference sequence). V lost 7 bases and J lost 3; bases outside the gene matches: 17. The CDR3 is made up of 17 amino acids. CDR3 DNA sequence: TGCGCCAGCACCTCCGACAGGGTAAAGGTCTGGCACACTGAAGCTTTCTTT. This translates into CASTSDRVKVWHTEAFF.

This clone was seen a few times. The chain links TRBV5-4 to TRBJ2-7; D may be TRBD2 (6 bases). CDR1 is SGHNT, CDR2 YYREEE, per germline (reference sequence). The germline V and J ends were trimmed by 5 bases and 4 bases, with 16 bases remaining between them. This CDR3 is 14 amino acids long. The CDR3 sequence: CASREDLGTYEQYF. The CDR3 DNA reads TGTGCCAGCAGAGAGGACTTGGGGACTTACGAGCAGTACTTC.

This chain joins TRBV5-1 and TRBJ2-1, with TRBD2 matching over 9 bases. CDR1 is SGHRS and CDR2 is YFSETQ in the germline V gene. V lost 2 bases, J lost 5 bases, and 5 bases stayed unmatched. The CDR3 covers 15 residues. CDR3 amino acids: CASSLRAGGHNEQFF. CDR3 in DNA: TGCGCCAGCAGCTTACGAGCGGGGGGTCACAATGAGCAGTTCTTC.

The CDR3 protein is CASSFRLTGVNTQPQHF. For the CDR3, the DNA is TGTGCCAGCAGCTTCCGATTGACAGGGGTGAATACTCAGCCCCAGCATTTT. V gene TRBV5-6 combines with J gene TRBJ1-5; TRBD1 matches at 8 bases. V lost 2 bases and J lost 6; bases outside the gene matches: 13. The CDR3 runs 17 residues. Germline CDR1 reads SGHDT; CDR2 reads YYEEEE.

The rearrangement links TRBV18 to TRBJ2-6; 7 nucleotides line up with TRBD1. Trimming removed 0 bases from V and 0 bases from J; junction bases left unmatched: 2. In germline, CDR1 is KGHSH, CDR2 LQKENI. The CDR3 sequence is 17 residues long. The CDR3 sequence: CASSPPGQYSGANVLTF. CDR3 sequence (DNA): TGTGCCAGCTCACCACCGGGACAGTACTCTGGGGCCAACGTCCTGACTTTC.

This chain connects TRBV29-1 to TRBJ2-3, with D perhaps TRBD2 (5 bases). Looked up from germline, CDR1 is SQVTM and CDR2 is ANQGSEA. The CDR3 runs 13 residues. The V gene lost 4 bases and the J gene lost 1 base, with 9 bases spanning the gap. CDR3: CSVGTEGTDTQYF. CDR3 nucleotides: TGCAGCGTTGGGACGGAGGGCACAGATACGCAGTATTTT.

CDR3 in amino acids: CAIKGADTQYF. CDR3 sequence (DNA): TGTGCCATCAAGGGGGCAGATACGCAGTATTTT. The rearrangement links TRBV10-3 to TRBJ2-3; TRBD1 is a possible D gene (6 bases). This CDR3 is 11 amino acids long. Germline assignment: CDR1 ENHRY and CDR2 SYGVKD. Trimming took 7 bases from V and 4 from J, leaving 6 bases between them.

The rearrangement uses TRBV6-5 and TRBJ1-5; 7 bases match TRBD1. Per the germline V gene, CDR1 is MNHEY and CDR2 is SVGAGI. J lost 4 bases, V lost 5 bases, and 8 bases had no gene match. This CDR3 is built from 15 residues. CDR3 loop: CASSPLTGSNQPQHF. CDR3 DNA: TGTGCCAGCAGTCCCCTGACAGGGAGTAATCAGCCCCAGCATTTT.

This clone was seen a few times. CDR3 nucleotides: TGTGCCACCAGCAGAGGTAATAGCGGGACTAACACCGGGGAGCTGTTTTTT. This translates into CATSRGNSGTNTGELFF. V usage is TRBV15 and J usage is TRBJ2-2, with 8 bases that match TRBD2. The CDR3 runs to 17 residues. Germline V gene data show CDR1 as LNHNV and CDR2 as YYDKDF (reference sequence). Trimming removed 1 base from V and 2 bases from J; junction bases left unmatched: 6. Filled out from reference TRBV15 and TRBJ2-2, the complete variable domain reads DAMVIQNPRYQVTQFGKPVTLSCSQTLNHNVMYWYQQKSSQAPKLLFHYYDKDFNNEADTPDNFQSRRPNTSFCFLDIRSPGLGDTAMYLCATSRGNSGTNTGELFFGEGSRLTVL.

The V gene is TRBV30, the J gene TRBJ2-7; TRBD1 might be the D (6 bases). Trimming took 4 bases from V and 3 from J, leaving 10 bases between them. Germline CDR1 is GTSNPN and CDR2 is SVGIG (reference sequence). The CDR3 is made up of 12 amino acids. CDR3 coding DNA: TGTGCCTGGACGGACAGACGCTACGAGCAGTACTTC. This codes for CAWTDRRYEQYF.

This clone was observed a handful of times. This sequence joins TRBV5-4 and TRBJ2-1, with TRBD2 identical over 7 bases. This CDR3 has 14 amino acids. Per the germline V gene, CDR1 is SGHNT and CDR2 is YYREEE (reference sequence). Losses at the gene ends were 4 bases for V and 6 bases for J; bases not matched to a gene: 7. DNA of the CDR3: TGTGCCAGCAGCCCCGGGGGGAGGGCCAATGAGCAGTTCTTC. Amino acids: CASSPGGRANEQFF.

The rearrangement links TRBV30 to TRBJ1-4; perhaps TRBD1 as D (6 bases). The CDR3 has 16 amino acids. Trimming cost V 1 base and J 9 bases, with 21 bases left between them. Per the germline V gene, CDR1 is GTSNPN and CDR2 is SVGIG (reference sequence). CDR3 bases: TGTGCCTGGAGTGAAAATCAGGGGAAGGGGTACCAAAAACTGTTTTTT. It specifies CAWSENQGKGYQKLFF.

The chain recombines TRBV11-2 with TRBJ1-3; the match to TRBD1 covers 9 bases. V shed 2 bases, J shed 7 bases, and the junction held 3 bases outside the gene matches. The CDR3 is made up of 14 amino acids. Germline loops: CDR1 SGHAT, CDR2 FQNNGV. CDR3 region: CASSLRDRANTIYF. The DNA for the CDR3 is TGTGCCAGCAGCTTAAGGGACAGGGCGAACACCATATATTTT.

This chain connects TRBV23-1 to TRBJ1-3; D uncertain. TRBV23-1 carries the ORF label, with uncertain function. The CDR3 spans 12 residues. The CDR3 here is CAAVRLRNTIYF. The CDR3 coding sequence is TGCGCAGCCGTTCGTCTCCGAAACACCATATATTTT.

CDR3 in amino acids: CASRANPQETGELFF. In DNA, the CDR3 is TGTGCCAGCAGAGCTAACCCGCAGGAAACCGGGGAGCTGTTTTTT. This chain uses TRBV7-3 with TRBJ2-2, with no clear D. Between the trimmed V and J ends, which lost 6 bases and 5 bases, there was a span of 16 bases. The CDR3 has 15 residues. Germline V gene data show CDR1 as SGHTA and CDR2 as FQGTGA.

The gene calls are TRBV2 and TRBJ2-7, with D possibly being TRBD1 (6 bases). Between the trimmed V and J ends, which lost 8 bases and 4 bases, there was a span of 18 bases. The germline gives CDR1 SNHLY, CDR2 FYNNEI. CDR3 length: 14 residues. This chain's CDR3 is CASLPHRVGYEQYF. The CDR3 DNA is TGTGCCAGCCTCCCCCACAGGGTTGGTTACGAGCAGTACTTC.

This rearrangement joins TRBV2 to TRBJ2-1; TRBD2 aligns across 9 bases. CDR1 and CDR2 from the germline V gene are SNHLY and FYNNEI. V lost 4 bases to trimming and J lost 8 bases; unmatched junction nucleotides: 6. CDR3 size: 14 residues. CDR3 amino acids: CASSVRGGFDEQFF. For the CDR3, the DNA is TGTGCCAGCAGTGTGCGGGGGGGTTTTGATGAGCAGTTCTTC.

The rearrangement links TRBV4-2 to TRBJ2-4; 13 positions agree with TRBD2. Germline V lookup: CDR1 LGHNA, CDR2 YNFKEQ. V was pared by 1 base and J by 0 bases, with 6 bases of the junction left unmatched. The CDR3 has 19 residues. Here the CDR3 DNA reads TGTGCCAGCAGCCAAGTGGTGGGACTAGCGGGACTAGCCAAAAACATTCAGTACTTC. It is translated as CASSQVVGLAGLAKNIQYF.

This clone was detected only once. This sequence joins TRBV27 and TRBJ1-4; 9 positions match TRBD1. This CDR3 spans 15 amino acids. Germline CDR1 and CDR2: MNHEY and SMNVEV (reference sequence). After removal of 5 bases from V and 10 bases from J, the junction contained 11 bases not matched to a gene. In DNA form, the CDR3 reads TGTGCCAGCAGTCTAAAGGGACAGGGCCTGGGAAAACTGTTTTTT. Amino acid sequence: CASSLKGQGLGKLFF. Looking up the rest from reference TRBV27 and TRBJ1-4 gives the full variable domain: EAQVTQNPRYLITVTGKKLTVTCSQNMNHEYMSWYRQDPGLGLRQIYYSMNVEVTDKGDVPEGYKVSRKEKRNFPLILESPSPNQTSLYFCASSLKGQGLGKLFFGSGTQLSVL.

The chain carries TRBV9 and TRBJ2-5; 7 nucleotides agree with TRBD1. This CDR3 comprises 14 residues. After removal of 0 bases from V and 4 bases from J, the junction contained 3 bases not matched to a gene. Germline V CDR1 and CDR2: SGDLS, YYNGEE. The CDR3 nucleotides are TGTGCCAGCAGCGTAGGAGGGGGCCGAGAGACCCAGTACTTC. It yields the protein CASSVGGGRETQYF.

The V call is TRBV5-6, the J call TRBJ2-2; D perhaps matches TRBD1 (7 bases). The germline V and J ends were trimmed by 4 bases and 1 base, with 11 bases remaining between them. CDR3 length: 15 amino acids. The V gene's germline CDR1 is SGHDT and CDR2 YYEEEE. CDR3 sequence reads: CASSAGQKNTGELFF. In nucleotides, the CDR3 is TGTGCCAGCAGCGCGGGACAGAAGAACACCGGGGAGCTGTTTTTT. Supplemented by reference TRBV5-6 and TRBJ2-2, the full variable domain reads DAGVTQSPTHLIKTRGQQVTLRCSPKSGHDTVSWYQQALGQGPQFIFQYYEEEERQRGNFPDRFSGHQFPNYSSELNVNALLLGDSALYLCASSAGQKNTGELFFGEGSRLTVL.

V usage is TRBV28 and J usage is TRBJ2-5; D uncertain. This CDR3 contains 13 residues. V was clipped by 5 bases and J by 7 bases, with 14 bases between them. Looked up from germline, CDR1 is MDHEN and CDR2 is SYDVKM. This chain's CDR3 is CASSTRGGGTQYF. The CDR3, as DNA: TGTGCCAGCAGTACACGAGGCGGTGGGACCCAGTACTTC.

The chain employs TRBV12-5 and TRBJ2-1; 8 positions agree with TRBD2. V shed 4 bases, J shed 8 bases, and the junction held 10 bases outside the gene matches. The germline CDR1 and CDR2 sequences are LGHNT and FRNRAP. The CDR3 is made up of 15 amino acids. The CDR3 DNA is TGTGCTAGTGGTTCGCCCGGGACTAGTTTCTATGAGCAGTTCTTC. It translates to CASGSPGTSFYEQFF.

The chain joins TRBV7-9 to TRBJ2-1, with a possible D match to TRBD2 (6 bases). The germline CDR1 and CDR2 sequences are SEHNR and FQNEAQ (reference sequence). There are 19 residues in the CDR3. V was clipped by 1 base and J by 8 bases, with 27 bases between them. Here the CDR3 reads CASSLVATSAGMGIDEQFF. The CDR3 DNA sequence: TGTGCCAGCAGCTTAGTGGCCACATCTGCGGGGATGGGGATCGATGAGCAGTTCTTC.

The gene calls are TRBV7-8 and TRBJ2-7; 8 bases are a match to TRBD2. This CDR3 is 16 amino acids long. Germline CDR1 reads SGHVS; CDR2 reads FQNEAQ. The junction had 8 bases not matched to a gene; V was cut back by 1 base and J by 3 bases. Here the CDR3 DNA reads TGTGCCAGCAGCTTAGGAGACGCGGGAGGCTACTACGAGCAGTACTTC. This codes for CASSLGDAGGYYEQYF.

This clone came up once. The chain employs TRBV5-1 and TRBJ1-6; maybe TRBD1 (6 bases). The CDR3 spans 15 residues. Germline V lookup: CDR1 SGHRS, CDR2 YFSETQ. V lost 5 bases, J lost 1 base, and 10 bases lay in between. The CDR3 DNA follows: TGCGCCAGCAGTCCGACAGGATCCTATAATTCACCCCTCCACTTT. Its protein product is CASSPTGSYNSPLHF.

This clone has just a few counts. The rearrangement uses TRBV6-1 and TRBJ2-3; D is undetermined. Germline V gene lookup returns CDR1 MNHNS and CDR2 SASEGT. This CDR3 spans 15 amino acids. The V and J ends lost 1 base and 2 bases respectively, with 10 bases between them. As DNA, the CDR3 is TGTGCCAGCAGTGAAGAGAGGTATTCCACAGATACGCAGTATTTT. It translates to CASSEERYSTDTQYF.

The rearrangement uses TRBV4-1 and TRBJ2-7; 7 bases agree with TRBD1. This CDR3 has 17 amino acids. Trimming took 1 base from V and 0 from J; bases not matched to a gene: 9. Germline loops: CDR1 MGHRA, CDR2 YSYEKL. CDR3 nucleotides: TGCGCCAGCAGCCAAGGGCTCGGGACAGAGGACTCCTACGAGCAGTACTTC. Protein product: CASSQGLGTEDSYEQYF.